These 6 T cell receptor beta chains came from one sample sequenced in a study of CD8 T cells in ankylosing spondylitis. TCRdb recomputed calls from the 5' RACE reads with MiXCR, one row per CDR3 protein. The table shows 200,000 to 250,000 distinct CDR3 sequences, with about 7% occurring only once. The antigens of these receptors remain unknown. General observations from the study: Within ankylosing spondylitis blood, a TCR beta motif made up of seven or eight highly homologous variants appeared to be characteristic.

Sequences were obtained from blood, either unsorted or a sorted T cell fraction (not recorded which). These receptors were collected from a male donor with ankylosing spondylitis.

This sequence joins TRBV7-9 and TRBJ2-7; TRBD1 matches 9 bases. Germline CDR1 and CDR2: SEHNR and FQNEAQ (reference sequence). V shed 5 bases and J 3 bases; nucleotides not matched to a gene: 8. This CDR3 is built from 15 residues. This CDR3 is CASSRADRGHYEQYF. The CDR3 DNA sequence: TGTGCCAGCAGCCGTGCGGACAGGGGACACTACGAGCAGTACTTC.

This clonotype occurred many times. The V call is TRBV7-2, the J call TRBJ2-7; no definite D call. V lost 0 bases to trimming and J lost 2 bases, with 14 bases between them. There are 16 residues in the CDR3. CDR1 SGHTA and CDR2 FQGNSA come from the germline V gene. CDR3 coding DNA: TGTGCCAGCAGCTTAGCCGTTGGTCAGTTAGCCTACGAGCAGTACTTC. Its protein product is CASSLAVGQLAYEQYF.

The genes are TRBV27 and TRBJ1-6, with no clear D. CDR1 and CDR2 (germline): MNHEY, SMNVEV (reference sequence). This CDR3 is 15 amino acids long. V dropped 1 base and J dropped 1 base, with 5 bases sitting between them. This CDR3 reads CASSLWESYNSPLHF. CDR3 bases: TGTGCCAGCAGTTTATGGGAATCCTATAATTCACCCCTCCACTTT.

This clonotype appeared many times. V usage is TRBV12-3 or TRBV12-4 and J usage is TRBJ2-7; no clear D. The CDR3 has 13 residues. Trimming left V 5 bases short and J 7 bases short, with 15 bases between. CDR3 in DNA: TGTGCCAGCAGTATTACGGGTATGGGGGAGCAGTACTTC. Translation: CASSITGMGEQYF.

This clonotype was picked up many times. The chain couples TRBV21-1 to TRBJ2-3; the table assigns TRBD1, which was not confirmed against the DNA. TRBV21-1 is assigned pseudogene status. The CDR3 has 16 amino acids. This CDR3 reads CASSTTGNSSTDTQYF. CDR3 nucleotide sequence: TGTGCCAGCAGCACGACAGGAAATTCTAGCACAGATACGCAGTATTTT.

This clonotype has more than one count but fewer than ten. The chain combines TRBV2 with TRBJ2-1; D remains unclear. With 4 bases removed from V and 0 bases from J, the gap between germline ends came to 13 bases. Per the germline V gene, CDR1 is SNHLY and CDR2 is FYNNEI. This CDR3 region has 16 residues. The CDR3 protein is CASSGFRTDSYNEQFF. CDR3 bases: TGTGCCAGCAGTGGGTTTAGGACGGACTCCTACAATGAGCAGTTCTTC.